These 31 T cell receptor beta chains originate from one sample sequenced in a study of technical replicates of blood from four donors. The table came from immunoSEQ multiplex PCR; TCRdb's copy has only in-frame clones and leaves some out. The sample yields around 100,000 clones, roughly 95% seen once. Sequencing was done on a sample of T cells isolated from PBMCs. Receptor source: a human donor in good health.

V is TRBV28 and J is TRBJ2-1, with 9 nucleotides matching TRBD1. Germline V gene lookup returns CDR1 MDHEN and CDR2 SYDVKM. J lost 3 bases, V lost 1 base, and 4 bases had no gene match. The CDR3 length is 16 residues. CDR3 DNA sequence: TGTGCCAGCAGTTTATCCGGGACAGGGTACTACAATGAGCAGTTCTTC. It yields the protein CASSLSGTGYYNEQFF.

This chain's CDR3 is CASSFGDYEQYF. DNA for the CDR3: TGTGCCAGCAGCTTTGGAGATTACGAGCAGTACTTC. The chain has TRBV5-8 and TRBJ2-7; D is ambiguous. There are 12 residues in the CDR3. CDR1 SGHTS and CDR2 YDEGEE come from the germline V gene. Between the trimmed V and J ends, which lost 2 bases and 4 bases, there was a span of 7 bases.

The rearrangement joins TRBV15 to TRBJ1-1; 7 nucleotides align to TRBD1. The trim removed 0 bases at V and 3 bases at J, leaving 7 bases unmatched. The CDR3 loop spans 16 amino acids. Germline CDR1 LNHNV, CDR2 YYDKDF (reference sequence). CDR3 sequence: CATSRDPGTVHTEAFF. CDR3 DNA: TGTGCCACCAGCAGAGATCCCGGGACAGTCCACACTGAAGCTTTCTTT.

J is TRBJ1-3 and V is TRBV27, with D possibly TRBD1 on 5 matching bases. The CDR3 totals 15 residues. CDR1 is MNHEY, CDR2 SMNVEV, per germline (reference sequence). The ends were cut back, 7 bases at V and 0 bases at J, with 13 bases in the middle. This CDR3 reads CASKPLGLSGNTIYF. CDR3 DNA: TGTGCCAGCAAGCCCCTGGGGCTCTCTGGAAACACCATATATTTT.

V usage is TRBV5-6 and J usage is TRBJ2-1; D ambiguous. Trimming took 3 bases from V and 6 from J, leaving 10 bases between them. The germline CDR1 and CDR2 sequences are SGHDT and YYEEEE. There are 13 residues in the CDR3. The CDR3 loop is CASSSGLVNEQFF. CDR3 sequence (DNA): TGTGCCAGCAGCTCCGGTTTGGTCAATGAGCAGTTCTTC. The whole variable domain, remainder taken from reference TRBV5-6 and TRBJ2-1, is DAGVTQSPTHLIKTRGQQVTLRCSPKSGHDTVSWYQQALGQGPQFIFQYYEEEERQRGNFPDRFSGHQFPNYSSELNVNALLLGDSALYLCASSSGLVNEQFFGPGTRLTVL.

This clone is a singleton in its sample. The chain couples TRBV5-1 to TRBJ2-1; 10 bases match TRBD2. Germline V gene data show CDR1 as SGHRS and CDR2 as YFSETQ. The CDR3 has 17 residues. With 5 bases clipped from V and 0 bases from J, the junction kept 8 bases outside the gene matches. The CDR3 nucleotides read TGCGCCAGCAGGACCCTTAGCGGGGGGAGCTCCTACAATGAGCAGTTCTTC. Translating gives CASRTLSGGSSYNEQFF.

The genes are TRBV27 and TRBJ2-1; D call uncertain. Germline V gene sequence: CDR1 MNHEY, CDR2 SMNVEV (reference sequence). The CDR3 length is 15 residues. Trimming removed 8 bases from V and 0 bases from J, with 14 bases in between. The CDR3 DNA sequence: TGTGCCAGCTCCCGAGGTTCGAGCTCCTACAATGAGCAGTTCTTC. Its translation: CASSRGSSSYNEQFF.

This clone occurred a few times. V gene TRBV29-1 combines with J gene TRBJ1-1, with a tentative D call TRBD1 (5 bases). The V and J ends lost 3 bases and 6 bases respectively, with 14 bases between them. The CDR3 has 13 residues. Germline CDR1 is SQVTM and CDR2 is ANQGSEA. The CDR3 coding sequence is TGCAGCGTTGATGGCGGGGCGGACCCTGAAGCTTTCTTT. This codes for CSVDGGADPEAFF.

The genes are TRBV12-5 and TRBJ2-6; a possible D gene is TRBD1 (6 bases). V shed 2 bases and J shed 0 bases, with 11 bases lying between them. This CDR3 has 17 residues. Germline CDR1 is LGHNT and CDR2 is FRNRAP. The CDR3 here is CASGLRGSGSGANVLTF. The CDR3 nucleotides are TGTGCTAGTGGTTTGAGGGGGAGCGGCTCTGGGGCCAACGTCCTGACTTTC.

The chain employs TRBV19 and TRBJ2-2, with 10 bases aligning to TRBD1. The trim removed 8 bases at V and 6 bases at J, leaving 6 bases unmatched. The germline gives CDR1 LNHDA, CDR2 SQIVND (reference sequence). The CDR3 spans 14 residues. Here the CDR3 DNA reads TGTGCCAGTTGGGGGGACAGGGGTCCCGGGGAGCTGTTTTTT. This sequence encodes CASWGDRGPGELFF.

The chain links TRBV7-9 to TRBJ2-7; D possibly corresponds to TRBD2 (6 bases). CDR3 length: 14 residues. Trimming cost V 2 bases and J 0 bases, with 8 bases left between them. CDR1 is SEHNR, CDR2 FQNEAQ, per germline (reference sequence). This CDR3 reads CASSLQAGSYEQYF. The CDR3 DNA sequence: TGTGCCAGCAGCTTACAAGCGGGCTCCTACGAGCAGTACTTC.

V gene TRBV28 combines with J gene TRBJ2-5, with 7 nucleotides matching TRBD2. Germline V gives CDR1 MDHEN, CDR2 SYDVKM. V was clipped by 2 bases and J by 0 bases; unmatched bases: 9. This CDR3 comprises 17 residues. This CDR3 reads CASSLKSAGVYQETQYF. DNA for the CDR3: TGTGCCAGCAGTTTAAAGTCCGCGGGGGTGTACCAAGAGACCCAGTACTTC.

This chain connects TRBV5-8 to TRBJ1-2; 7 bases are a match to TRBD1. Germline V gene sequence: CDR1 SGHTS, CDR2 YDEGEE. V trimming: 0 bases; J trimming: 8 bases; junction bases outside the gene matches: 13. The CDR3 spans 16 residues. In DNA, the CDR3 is TGTGCCAGCAGCTTGGCCTCTCGTCGACAGGGACACGGCTACACCTTC. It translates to CASSLASRRQGHGYTF.

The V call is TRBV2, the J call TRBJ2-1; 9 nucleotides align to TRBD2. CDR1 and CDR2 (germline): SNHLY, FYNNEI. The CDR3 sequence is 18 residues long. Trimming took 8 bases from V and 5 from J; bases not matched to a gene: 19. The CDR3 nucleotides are TGTGCCAGCGCGGAAGGGGTGTCCCTAGCGGGGAGGGACAATGAGCAGTTCTTC. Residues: CASAEGVSLAGRDNEQFF.

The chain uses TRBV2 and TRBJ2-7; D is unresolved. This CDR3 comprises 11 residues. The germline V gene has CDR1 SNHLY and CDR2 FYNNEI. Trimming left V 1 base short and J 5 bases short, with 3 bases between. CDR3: CASSEVNEQYF. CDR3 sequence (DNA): TGTGCCAGCAGTGAAGTCAACGAGCAGTACTTC.

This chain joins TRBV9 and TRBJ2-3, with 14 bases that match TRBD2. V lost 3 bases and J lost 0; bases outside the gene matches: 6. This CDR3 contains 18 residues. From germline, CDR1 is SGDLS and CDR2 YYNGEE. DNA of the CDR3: TGTGCCAGCAGCGCTCGGACTAGCGGGGGGATCAGCACAGATACGCAGTATTTT. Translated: CASSARTSGGISTDTQYF.

This CDR3 is CASNSRFALMNTEAFF. The CDR3 nucleotides are TGTGCCAGTAACTCCCGCTTTGCTCTTATGAACACTGAAGCTTTCTTT. This rearrangement joins TRBV19 to TRBJ1-1, with no clear D. From germline, CDR1 is LNHDA and CDR2 SQIVND (reference sequence). V dropped 7 bases and J dropped 0 bases, with 18 bases sitting between them. The CDR3 is 16 amino acids.

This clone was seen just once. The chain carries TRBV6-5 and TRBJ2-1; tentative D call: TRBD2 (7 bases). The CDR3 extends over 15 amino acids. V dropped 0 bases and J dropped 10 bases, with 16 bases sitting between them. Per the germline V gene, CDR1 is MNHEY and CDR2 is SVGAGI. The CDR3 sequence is CASSYSKGGEGEQFF. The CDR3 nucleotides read TGTGCCAGCAGTTACTCCAAGGGGGGGGAAGGGGAGCAGTTCTTC.

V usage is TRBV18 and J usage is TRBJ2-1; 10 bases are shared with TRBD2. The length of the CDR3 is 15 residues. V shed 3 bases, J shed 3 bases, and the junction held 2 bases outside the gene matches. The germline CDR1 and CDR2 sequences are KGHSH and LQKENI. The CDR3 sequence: CASSPSGRIYNEQFF. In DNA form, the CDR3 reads TGTGCCAGCTCACCTAGCGGGAGGATCTACAATGAGCAGTTCTTC. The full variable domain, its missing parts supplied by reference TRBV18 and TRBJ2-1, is NAGVMQNPRHLVRRRGQEARLRCSPMKGHSHVYWYRQLPEEGLKFMVYLQKENIIDESGMPKERFSAEFPKEGPSILRIQQVVRGDSAAYFCASSPSGRIYNEQFFGPGTRLTVL.

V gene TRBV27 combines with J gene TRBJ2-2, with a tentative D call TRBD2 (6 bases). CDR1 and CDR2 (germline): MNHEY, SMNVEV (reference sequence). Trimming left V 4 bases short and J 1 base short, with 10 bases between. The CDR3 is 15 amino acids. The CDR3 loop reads CASSSGRENTGELFF. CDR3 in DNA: TGTGCCAGCAGTTCTGGGCGGGAGAACACCGGGGAGCTGTTTTTT.

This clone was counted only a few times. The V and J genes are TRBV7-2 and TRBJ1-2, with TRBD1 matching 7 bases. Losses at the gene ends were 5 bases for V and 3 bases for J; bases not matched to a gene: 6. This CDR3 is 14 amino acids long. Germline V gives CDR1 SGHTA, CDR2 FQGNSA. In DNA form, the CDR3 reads TGTGCCAGCAGCCTGGTCGGGACAGACTATGGCTACACCTTC. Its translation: CASSLVGTDYGYTF.

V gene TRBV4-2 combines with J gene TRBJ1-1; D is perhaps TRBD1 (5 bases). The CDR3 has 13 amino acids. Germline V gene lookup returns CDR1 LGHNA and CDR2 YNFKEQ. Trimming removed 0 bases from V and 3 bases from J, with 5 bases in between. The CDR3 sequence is CASSQDRDTEAFF. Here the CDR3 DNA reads TGTGCCAGCAGCCAAGACAGGGACACTGAAGCTTTCTTT.

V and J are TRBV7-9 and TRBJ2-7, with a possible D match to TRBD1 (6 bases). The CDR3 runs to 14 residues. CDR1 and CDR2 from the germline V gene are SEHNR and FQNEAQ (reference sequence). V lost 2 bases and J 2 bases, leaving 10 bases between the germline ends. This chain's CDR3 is CASSLRGQAYEQYF. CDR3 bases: TGTGCCAGCAGCTTAAGGGGACAAGCCTACGAGCAGTACTTC.

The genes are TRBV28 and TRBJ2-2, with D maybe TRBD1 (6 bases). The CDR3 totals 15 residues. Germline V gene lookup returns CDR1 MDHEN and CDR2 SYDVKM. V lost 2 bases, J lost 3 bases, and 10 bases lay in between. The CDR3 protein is CASSLGTPYTGELFF. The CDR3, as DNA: TGTGCCAGCAGTTTAGGGACACCTTACACCGGGGAGCTGTTTTTT.

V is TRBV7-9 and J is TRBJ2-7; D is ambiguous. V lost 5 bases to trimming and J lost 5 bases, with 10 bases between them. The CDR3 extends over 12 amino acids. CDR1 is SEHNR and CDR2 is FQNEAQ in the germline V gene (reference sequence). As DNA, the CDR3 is TGTGCCAGCAGCACGCGTTTAGACGAGCAGTACTTC. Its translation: CASSTRLDEQYF. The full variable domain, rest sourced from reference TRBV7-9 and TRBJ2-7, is DTGVSQNPRHKITKRGQNVTFRCDPISEHNRLYWYRQTLGQGPEFLTYFQNEAQLEKSRLLSDRFSAERPKGSFSTLEIQRTEQGDSAMYLCASSTRLDEQYFGPGTRLTVT.

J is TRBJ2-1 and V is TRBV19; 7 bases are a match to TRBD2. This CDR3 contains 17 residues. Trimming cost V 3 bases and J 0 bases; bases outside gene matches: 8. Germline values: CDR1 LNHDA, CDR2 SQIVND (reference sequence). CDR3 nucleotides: TGTGCCAGTAGTATTCCGGGAAGCGGGGACTCCTACAATGAGCAGTTCTTC. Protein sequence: CASSIPGSGDSYNEQFF.

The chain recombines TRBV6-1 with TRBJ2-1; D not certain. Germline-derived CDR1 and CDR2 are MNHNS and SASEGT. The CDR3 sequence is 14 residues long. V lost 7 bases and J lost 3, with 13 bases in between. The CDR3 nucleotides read TGTGCCAGCATGTCCAGTCAGGACTACAATGAGCAGTTCTTC. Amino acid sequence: CASMSSQDYNEQFF.

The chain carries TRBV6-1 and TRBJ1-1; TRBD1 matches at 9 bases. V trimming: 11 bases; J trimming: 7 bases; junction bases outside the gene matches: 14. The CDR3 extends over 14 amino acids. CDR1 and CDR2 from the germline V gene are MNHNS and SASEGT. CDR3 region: CAGGPTGGAGEAFF. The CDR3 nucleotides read TGTGCCGGAGGTCCAACAGGGGGCGCCGGTGAAGCTTTCTTT.

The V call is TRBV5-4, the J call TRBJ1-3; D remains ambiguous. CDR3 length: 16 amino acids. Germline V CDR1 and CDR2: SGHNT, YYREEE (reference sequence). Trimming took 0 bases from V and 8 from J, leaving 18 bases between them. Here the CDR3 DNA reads TGTGCCAGCAGCTTGGATTATGACACCGTGGGTGACACCATATATTTT. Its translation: CASSLDYDTVGDTIYF. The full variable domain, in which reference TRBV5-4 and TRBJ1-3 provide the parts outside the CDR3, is ETGVTQSPTHLIKTRGQQVTLRCSSQSGHNTVSWYQQALGQGPQFIFQYYREEENGRGNFPPRFSGLQFPNYSSELNVNALELDDSALYLCASSLDYDTVGDTIYFGEGSWLTVV.

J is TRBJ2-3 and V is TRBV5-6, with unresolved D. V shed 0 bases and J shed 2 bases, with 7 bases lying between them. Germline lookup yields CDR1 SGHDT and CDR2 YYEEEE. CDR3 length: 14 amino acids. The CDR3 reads CASSLGAHTDTQYF. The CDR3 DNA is TGTGCCAGCAGCTTGGGTGCGCACACAGATACGCAGTATTTT. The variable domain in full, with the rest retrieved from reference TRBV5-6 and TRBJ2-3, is DAGVTQSPTHLIKTRGQQVTLRCSPKSGHDTVSWYQQALGQGPQFIFQYYEEEERQRGNFPDRFSGHQFPNYSSELNVNALLLGDSALYLCASSLGAHTDTQYFGPGTRLTVL.

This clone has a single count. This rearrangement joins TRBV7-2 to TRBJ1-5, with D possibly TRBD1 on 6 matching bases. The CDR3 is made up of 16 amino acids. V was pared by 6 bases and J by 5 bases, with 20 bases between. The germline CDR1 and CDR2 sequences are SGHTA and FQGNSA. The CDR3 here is CASSPYLTGQHQPQHF. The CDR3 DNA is TGTGCCAGCAGTCCGTATCTGACAGGCCAACATCAGCCCCAGCATTTT.